Below, 22 T cell receptor beta chains from the same sample are listed, as sequenced in a study of neurological immune-mediated disorders. MiXCR, applied by TCRdb to the 5' RACE reads, yields one record per CDR3 protein. The table records about 60,000 distinct CDR3 sequences, approximately 11% of them present only once. Time point described: longitudinal time-point 1 (baseline). What was sequenced was PBMCs. The receptors were sampled from a male donor with HTLV-1-associated myelopathy (HAM/TSP).

This clonotype was seen many times. The gene calls are TRBV5-1 and TRBJ1-6; unclear D gene. The germline V gene encodes CDR1 SGHRS and CDR2 YFSETQ. The V end lost 2 bases, the J end lost 7 bases, and 13 bases lay between the germline ends. The CDR3 loop spans 15 amino acids. The CDR3 DNA sequence: TGCGCCAGCAGCTTACAGTCCCTGGGGAATTCACCCCTCCACTTT. It translates to CASSLQSLGNSPLHF.

This clonotype was counted many times. The gene calls are TRBV7-2 and TRBJ1-2, with D unresolved. Germline CDR1 is SGHTA and CDR2 is FQGNSA. The CDR3 loop spans 11 amino acids. Trimming left V 8 bases short and J 3 bases short, with 7 bases between. The CDR3 sequence is CASGDHYGYTF. The CDR3, as DNA: TGTGCCAGCGGGGATCACTATGGCTACACCTTC.

This clonotype was observed at least ten times. This rearrangement joins TRBV28 to TRBJ1-5; D remains ambiguous. CDR3 size: 12 residues. Germline values: CDR1 MDHEN, CDR2 SYDVKM. The V end was cut by 2 bases, the J end by 6 bases, with 5 bases between. The DNA of the CDR3 is TGTGCCAGCAGTTTAGTGGGTCAGCCCCAGCATTTT. This translates into CASSLVGQPQHF.

The table lists this clonotype with many counts. This chain joins TRBV5-5 and TRBJ1-1; 7 bases fit TRBD1. Germline CDR1 is SGHKS and CDR2 is YYEKEE (reference sequence). The CDR3 extends over 14 amino acids. Germline trimming cut 4 bases from V and 4 bases from J; bases unmatched to any gene: 7. Here the CDR3 DNA reads TGTGCCAGCAGCAGCGACAGGGTTCGCACTGAAGCTTTCTTT. Translated: CASSSDRVRTEAFF.

This clonotype occurred a few times. This chain connects TRBV18 to TRBJ2-3; 8 bases map to TRBD1. Germline CDR1 reads KGHSH; CDR2 reads LQKENI. With V trimmed by 6 bases and J by 6 bases, 5 bases remained unmatched. This CDR3 is built from 13 residues. The chain's CDR3 is CASSQGAGDTQYF. The CDR3 DNA reads as TGTGCCAGCTCCCAGGGGGCTGGGGATACGCAGTATTTT.

Turning to this clonotype: A read error is likely, as this CDR3 ends without the conserved phenylalanine or tryptophan. It is unclear where the CDR3 begins or ends on the DNA, so no DNA is shown, and the CDR3 is as TCRdb lists it. CDR3 loop: CASSESMRESGYAL. This chain uses TRBV9 with TRBJ1-2. CDR1 is SGDLS, CDR2 YYNGEE, per germline. The CDR3 numbers 14 amino acids, ends counted.

This clonotype was observed many times. The rearrangement links TRBV7-2 to TRBJ1-5, with 10 bases fitting TRBD1. Germline V CDR1 and CDR2: SGHTA, FQGNSA. The CDR3 loop spans 15 amino acids. The trim removed 4 bases at V and 5 bases at J, leaving 5 bases unmatched. The CDR3 DNA follows: TGTGCCAGCAGCTCTTGGGACAGGGGTGATCAGCCCCAGCATTTT. Translated, it gives CASSSWDRGDQPQHF.

This clonotype came up many times. CDR3 sequence (DNA): TGTGCCAGCAGCCAAGCCGGGACAGGGGTCTACGAGCAGTACTTC. This codes for CASSQAGTGVYEQYF. The J gene is TRBJ2-7, the V gene TRBV3-1, with 10 bases aligning to TRBD1. V shed 1 base, J shed 3 bases, and the junction held 3 bases outside the gene matches. The CDR3 has 15 residues. CDR1 and CDR2 from the germline V gene are LGHDT and YNNKEL (reference sequence).

V usage is TRBV25-1 and J usage is TRBJ2-1, with 8 bases that match TRBD2. J was trimmed by 5 bases and V by 10 bases; bases with no gene match: 10. This CDR3 has 14 amino acids. The V gene's germline CDR1 is MGHDK and CDR2 SYGVNS. The DNA of the CDR3 is TGTGCCACCTCACTAGCGGTGAACGACAATGAGCAGTTCTTC. Translated: CATSLAVNDNEQFF.

This chain's CDR3 is CSVATSPMNTEAFF. The CDR3 DNA reads as TGCAGCGTCGCAACAAGTCCCATGAACACTGAAGCTTTCTTT. The rearrangement joins TRBV29-1 to TRBJ1-1; D is unresolved. From germline, CDR1 is SQVTM and CDR2 ANQGSEA. CDR3 length equals 14 residues. V shed 6 bases and J shed 0 bases, with 14 bases lying between them.

This clonotype was found many times. The chain couples TRBV7-2 to TRBJ2-1; perhaps TRBD2 as D (6 bases). The ends were cut back, 5 bases at V and 4 bases at J, with 15 bases in the middle. CDR1 is SGHTA, CDR2 FQGNSA, per germline. The CDR3 covers 15 residues. The CDR3 nucleotides read TGTGCCAGCAGCCCCCAGCGGGTGGAGTACAATGAGCAGTTCTTC. It encodes CASSPQRVEYNEQFF.

This clonotype was seen ten or more times. The chain combines TRBV7-2 with TRBJ2-2, with D possibly being TRBD2 (5 bases). The V gene lost 0 bases and the J gene lost 3 bases, with 8 bases spanning the gap. Germline values: CDR1 SGHTA, CDR2 FQGNSA. CDR3 length equals 15 residues. For the CDR3, the DNA is TGTGCCAGCAGCTTAGCGGGAGAATACACCGGGGAGCTGTTTTTT. Translated, it gives CASSLAGEYTGELFF. Combining the CDR3 with reference TRBV7-2 and TRBJ2-2 gives the whole variable domain GAGVSQSPSNKVTEKGKDVELRCDPISGHTALYWYRQSLGQGLEFLIYFQGNSAPDKSGLPSDRFSAERTGGSVSTLTIQRTQQEDSAVYLCASSLAGEYTGELFFGEGSRLTVL.

This clonotype was recorded many times. The CDR3 nucleotides read TGTGCCAGCAGCTTGACTAGCGTGTTCGAGGCGTTTAATGAAAAACTGTTTTTT. This translates into CASSLTSVFEAFNEKLFF. The chain combines TRBV5-6 with TRBJ1-4; D gene unclear. This CDR3 comprises 18 residues. The germline V gene has CDR1 SGHDT and CDR2 YYEEEE. V lost 1 base, J lost 4 bases, and 20 bases lay in between.

Many counts were recorded for this clonotype. This chain links TRBV6-5 with TRBJ1-4; D uncertain. V was cut by 0 bases and J by 2 bases, with 7 bases left in between. Germline V CDR1 and CDR2: MNHEY, SVGAGI. This CDR3 contains 15 residues. In DNA, the CDR3 is TGTGCCAGCAGTTACTCGGGTGTCACTAATGAAAAACTGTTTTTT. Translating it yields CASSYSGVTNEKLFF.

The J gene is TRBJ2-2, the V gene TRBV5-1; D is ambiguous. Trimming took 4 bases from V and 2 from J, leaving 0 bases between them. The CDR3 loop spans 11 amino acids. CDR1 and CDR2 (germline): SGHRS, YFSETQ. The chain's CDR3 is CASSNTGELFF. DNA of the CDR3: TGCGCCAGCAGCAACACCGGGGAGCTGTTTTTT.

This clonotype was picked up many times. CDR3 protein: CSARVFGTGGEKLFF. CDR3 bases: TGCAGTGCTAGAGTCTTCGGGACAGGGGGAGAAAAACTGTTTTTT. The rearrangement links TRBV20-1 to TRBJ1-4; 11 nucleotides align to TRBD1. This CDR3 has 15 amino acids. Trimming took 1 base from V and 8 from J; bases not matched to a gene: 6. Per the germline V gene, CDR1 is DFQATT and CDR2 is SNEGSKA (reference sequence).

This clonotype was found many times. The V gene is TRBV10-3, the J gene TRBJ2-3; perhaps TRBD2 as D (6 bases). CDR1 and CDR2 (germline): ENHRY, SYGVKD. The V gene lost 2 bases and the J gene lost 9 bases, with 12 bases spanning the gap. This CDR3 has 13 residues. Here the CDR3 reads CAISEAGPETQYF. DNA for the CDR3: TGTGCCATCAGTGAGGCGGGGCCGGAGACGCAGTATTTT.

This clonotype was recorded at least ten times. The chain is built from TRBV5-1 and TRBJ2-3; D call uncertain. The ends were cut back, 4 bases at V and 1 base at J, with 4 bases in the middle. CDR3 length: 12 residues. Germline CDR1 is SGHRS and CDR2 is YFSETQ. The CDR3 nucleotides are TGCGCCAGCAGCAACCGCACAGATACGCAGTATTTT. This codes for CASSNRTDTQYF. Together with reference TRBV5-1 and TRBJ2-3, the CDR3 gives the full variable domain: KAGVTQTPRYLIKTRGQQVTLSCSPISGHRSVSWYQQTPGQGLQFLFEYFSETQRNKGNFPGRFSGRQFSNSRSEMNVSTLELGDSALYLCASSNRTDTQYFGPGTRLTVL.

By share of the sample, this clonotype is medium-sized. The gene calls are TRBV20-1 and TRBJ2-5; 8 positions agree with TRBD2. V lost 0 bases, J lost 0 bases, and 3 bases stayed unmatched. CDR3 length: 15 amino acids. Germline assignment: CDR1 DFQATT and CDR2 SNEGSKA (reference sequence). The chain's CDR3 is CSARDAGGDQETQYF. The CDR3 DNA is TGCAGTGCTAGAGACGCCGGGGGGGACCAAGAGACCCAGTACTTC.

The chain employs TRBV7-9 and TRBJ1-6; D is unclear. Germline V gene sequence: CDR1 SEHNR, CDR2 FQNEAQ (reference sequence). The V gene lost 9 bases and the J gene lost 5 bases, with 20 bases spanning the gap. This CDR3 comprises 16 residues. CDR3: CASISPDGRDNSPLHF. In nucleotides, the CDR3 is TGTGCCAGTATCTCCCCGGACGGGAGGGATAATTCACCCCTCCACTTT.

This clonotype was seen at least ten times. V usage is TRBV7-9 and J usage is TRBJ1-1, with a possible D match to TRBD1 (5 bases). The length of the CDR3 is 15 residues. Germline V gene lookup returns CDR1 SEHNR and CDR2 FQNEAQ (reference sequence). The V end lost 2 bases, the J end lost 4 bases, and 14 bases lay between the germline ends. This CDR3 is CASSLIAGSFTEAFF. The DNA for the CDR3 is TGTGCCAGCAGCTTAATCGCAGGGTCGTTCACTGAAGCTTTCTTT.

The V and J genes are TRBV6-1 and TRBJ1-1; no definite D call. The CDR3 contains 13 residues. Germline CDR1 is MNHNS and CDR2 is SASEGT. Between the trimmed V and J ends, which lost 8 bases and 1 base, there was a span of 11 bases. CDR3: CASEDQRNTEAFF. CDR3 coding DNA: TGTGCCAGCGAGGACCAGAGGAACACTGAAGCTTTCTTT.